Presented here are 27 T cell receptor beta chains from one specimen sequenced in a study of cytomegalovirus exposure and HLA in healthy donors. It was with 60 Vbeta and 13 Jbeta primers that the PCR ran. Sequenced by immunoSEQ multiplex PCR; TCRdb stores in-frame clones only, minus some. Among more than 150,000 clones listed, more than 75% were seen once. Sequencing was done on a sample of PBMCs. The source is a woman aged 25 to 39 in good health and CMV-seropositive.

CDR3 loop: CASSLRQGASDTQYF. In DNA, the CDR3 is TGTGCCAGCAGCTTACGACAGGGGGCCTCAGATACGCAGTATTTT. The rearrangement joins TRBV7-2 to TRBJ2-3; 10 bases map to TRBD1. The CDR3 has 15 amino acids. The germline CDR1 and CDR2 sequences are SGHTA and FQGNSA. The ends lost 2 bases at V and 4 bases at J; junction bases unmatched: 3.

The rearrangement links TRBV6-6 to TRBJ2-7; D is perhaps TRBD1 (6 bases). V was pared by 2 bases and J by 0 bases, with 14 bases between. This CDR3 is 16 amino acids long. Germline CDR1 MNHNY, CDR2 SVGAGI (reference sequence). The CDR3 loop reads CASSYGYRVSSYEQYF. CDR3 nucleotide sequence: TGTGCCAGCAGTTACGGTTACAGGGTTAGCTCCTACGAGCAGTACTTC.

As DNA, the CDR3 is TGCAGCGTTGAGGGACTAGCGGGGAGCTACGAGCAGTACTTC. Translating gives CSVEGLAGSYEQYF. The genes are TRBV29-1 and TRBJ2-7, with 13 bases matching TRBD2. The CDR3 length is 14 residues. The junction had 2 bases not matched to a gene; V was cut back by 3 bases and J by 3 bases. The germline CDR1 and CDR2 sequences are SQVTM and ANQGSEA.

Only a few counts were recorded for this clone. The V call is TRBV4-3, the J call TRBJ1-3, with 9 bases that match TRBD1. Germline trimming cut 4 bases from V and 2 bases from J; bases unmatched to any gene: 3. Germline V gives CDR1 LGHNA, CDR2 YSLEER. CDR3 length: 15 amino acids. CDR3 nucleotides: TGCGCCAGCAGCCCGGGACAGGGAACTGGAAACACCATATATTTT. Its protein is CASSPGQGTGNTIYF.

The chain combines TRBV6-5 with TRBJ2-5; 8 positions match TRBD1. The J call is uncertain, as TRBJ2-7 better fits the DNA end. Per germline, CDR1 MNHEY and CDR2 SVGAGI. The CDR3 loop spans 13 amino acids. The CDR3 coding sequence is TGTGCCAGCAGCTCTCAGGGGGCCGGCGAGCAGTACTTC. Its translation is CASSSQGAGEQYF.

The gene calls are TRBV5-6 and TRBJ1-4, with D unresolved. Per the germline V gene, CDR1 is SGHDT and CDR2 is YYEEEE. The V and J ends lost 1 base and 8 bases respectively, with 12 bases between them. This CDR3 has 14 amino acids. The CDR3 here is CASSLRGPGEKLFF. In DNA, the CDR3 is TGTGCCAGCAGCTTGAGAGGTCCGGGGGAAAAACTGTTTTTT.

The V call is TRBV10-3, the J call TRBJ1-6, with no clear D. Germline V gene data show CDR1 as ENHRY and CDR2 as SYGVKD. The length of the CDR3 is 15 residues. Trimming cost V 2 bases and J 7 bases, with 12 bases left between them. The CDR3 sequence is CAISEGPVRNSPLHF. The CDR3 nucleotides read TGTGCCATCAGTGAGGGCCCGGTGCGGAATTCACCCCTCCACTTT.

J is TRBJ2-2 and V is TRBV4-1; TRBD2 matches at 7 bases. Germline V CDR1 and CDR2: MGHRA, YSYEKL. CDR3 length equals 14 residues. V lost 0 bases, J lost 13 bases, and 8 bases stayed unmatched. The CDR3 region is CASSQESQGGRLFF. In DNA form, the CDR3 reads TGCGCCAGCAGCCAAGAATCTCAGGGAGGGCGGCTGTTTTTT.

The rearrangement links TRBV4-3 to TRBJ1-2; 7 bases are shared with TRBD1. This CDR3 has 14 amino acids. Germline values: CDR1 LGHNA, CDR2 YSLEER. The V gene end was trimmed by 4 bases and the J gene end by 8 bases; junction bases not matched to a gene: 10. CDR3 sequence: CASSRTNQGDGYTF. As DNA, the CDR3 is TGCGCCAGCAGCCGGACAAATCAGGGGGACGGCTACACCTTC.

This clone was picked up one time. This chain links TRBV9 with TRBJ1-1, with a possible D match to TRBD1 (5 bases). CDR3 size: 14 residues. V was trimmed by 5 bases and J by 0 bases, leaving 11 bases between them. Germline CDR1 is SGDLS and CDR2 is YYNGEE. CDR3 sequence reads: CASSTTELNTEAFF. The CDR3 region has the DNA TGTGCCAGCAGTACGACAGAATTGAACACTGAAGCTTTCTTT.

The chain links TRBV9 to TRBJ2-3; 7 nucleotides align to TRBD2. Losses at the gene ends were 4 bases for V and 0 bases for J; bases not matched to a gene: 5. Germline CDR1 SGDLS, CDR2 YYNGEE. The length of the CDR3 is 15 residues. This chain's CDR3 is CASSTLAVSTDTQYF. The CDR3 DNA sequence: TGTGCCAGCAGCACCCTAGCGGTAAGCACAGATACGCAGTATTTT.

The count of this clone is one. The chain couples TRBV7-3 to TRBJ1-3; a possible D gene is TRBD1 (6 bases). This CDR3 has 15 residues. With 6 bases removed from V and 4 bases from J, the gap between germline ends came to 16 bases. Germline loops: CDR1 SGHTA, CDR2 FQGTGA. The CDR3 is CASSFSPGVGNTIYF. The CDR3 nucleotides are TGTGCCAGCAGTTTTTCCCCAGGGGTCGGAAACACCATATATTTT.

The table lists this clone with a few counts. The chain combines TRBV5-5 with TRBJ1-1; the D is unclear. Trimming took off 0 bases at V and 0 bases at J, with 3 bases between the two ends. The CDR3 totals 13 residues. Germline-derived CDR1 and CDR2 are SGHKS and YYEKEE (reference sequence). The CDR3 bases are TGTGCCAGCAGCTTGGGAGTGAACACTGAAGCTTTCTTT. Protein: CASSLGVNTEAFF. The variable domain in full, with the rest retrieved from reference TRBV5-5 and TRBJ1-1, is DAGVTQSPTHLIKTRGQQVTLRCSPISGHKSVSWYQQVLGQGPQFIFQYYEKEERGRGNFPDRFSARQFPNYSSELNVNALLLGDSALYLCASSLGVNTEAFFGQGTRLTVV.

The CDR3 sequence is CAGQERNTIYF. The CDR3 DNA reads TGTGCCGGACAGGAGCGAAACACCATATATTTT. V and J are TRBV2 and TRBJ1-3; 7 bases line up with TRBD1. CDR1 is SNHLY and CDR2 is FYNNEI in the germline V gene. This CDR3 comprises 11 residues. The J segment lost 5 bases and the V segment lost 11 bases, leaving 3 bases of the junction unmatched.

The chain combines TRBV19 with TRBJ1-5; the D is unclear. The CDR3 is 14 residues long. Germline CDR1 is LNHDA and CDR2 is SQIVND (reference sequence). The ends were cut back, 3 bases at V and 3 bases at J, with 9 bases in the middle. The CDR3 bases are TGTGCCAGTAGTATGAGGGTGTACAATCAGCCCCAGCATTTT. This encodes CASSMRVYNQPQHF.

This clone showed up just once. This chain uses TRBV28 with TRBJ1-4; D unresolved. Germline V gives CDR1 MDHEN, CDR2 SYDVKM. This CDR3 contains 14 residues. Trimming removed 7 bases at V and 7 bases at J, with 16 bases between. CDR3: CASTPGVLFEKLFF. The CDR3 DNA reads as TGTGCCAGCACCCCCGGGGTTTTATTTGAAAAACTGTTTTTT.

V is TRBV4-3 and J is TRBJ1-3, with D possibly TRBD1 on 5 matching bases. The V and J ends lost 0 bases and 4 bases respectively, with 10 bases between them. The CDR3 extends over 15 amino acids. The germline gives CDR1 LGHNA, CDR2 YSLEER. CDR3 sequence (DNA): TGCGCCAGCAGCCAAGATGGGGCTTCGGGAAACACCATATATTTT. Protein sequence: CASSQDGASGNTIYF.

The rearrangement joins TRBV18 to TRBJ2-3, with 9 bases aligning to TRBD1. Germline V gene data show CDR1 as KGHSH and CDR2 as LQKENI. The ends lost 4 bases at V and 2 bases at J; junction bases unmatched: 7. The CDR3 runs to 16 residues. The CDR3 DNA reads TGTGCCAGCTCACGGACAGGGGCGCACTTCACAGATACGCAGTATTTT. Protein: CASSRTGAHFTDTQYF.

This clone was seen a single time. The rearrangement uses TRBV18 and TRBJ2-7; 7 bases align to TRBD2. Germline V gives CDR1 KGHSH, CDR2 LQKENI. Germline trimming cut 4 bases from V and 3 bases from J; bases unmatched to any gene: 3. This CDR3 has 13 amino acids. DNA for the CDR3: TGTGCCAGCTCACTTGGGGGGGGCTACGAGCAGTACTTC. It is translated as CASSLGGGYEQYF.

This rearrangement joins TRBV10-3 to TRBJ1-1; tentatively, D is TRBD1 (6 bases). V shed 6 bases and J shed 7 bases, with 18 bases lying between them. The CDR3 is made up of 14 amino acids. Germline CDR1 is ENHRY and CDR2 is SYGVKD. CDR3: CAIRPSGGASEAFF. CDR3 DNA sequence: TGTGCCATCAGGCCGTCGGGGGGGGCTAGTGAAGCTTTCTTT.

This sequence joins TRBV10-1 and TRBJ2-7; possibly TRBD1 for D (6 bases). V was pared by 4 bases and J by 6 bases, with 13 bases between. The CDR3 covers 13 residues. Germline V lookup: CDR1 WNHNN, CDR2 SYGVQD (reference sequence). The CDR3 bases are TGCGCCAGCAGTGCGTCAACAGGGTCCGAGCAGTACTTC. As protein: CASSASTGSEQYF.

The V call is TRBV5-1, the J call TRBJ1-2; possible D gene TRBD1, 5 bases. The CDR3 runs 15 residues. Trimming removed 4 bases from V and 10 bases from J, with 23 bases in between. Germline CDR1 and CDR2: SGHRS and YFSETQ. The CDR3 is CASSPTGPTADLYTF. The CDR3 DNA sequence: TGCGCCAGCAGCCCGACCGGTCCGACAGCCGATCTCTACACCTTC.

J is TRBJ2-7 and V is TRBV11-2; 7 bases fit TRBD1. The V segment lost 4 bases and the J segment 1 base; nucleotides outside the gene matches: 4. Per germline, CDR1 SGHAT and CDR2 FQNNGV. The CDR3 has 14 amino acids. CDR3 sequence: CASSWGRGSYEQYF. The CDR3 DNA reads TGTGCCAGCAGCTGGGGCAGGGGGTCCTACGAGCAGTACTTC.

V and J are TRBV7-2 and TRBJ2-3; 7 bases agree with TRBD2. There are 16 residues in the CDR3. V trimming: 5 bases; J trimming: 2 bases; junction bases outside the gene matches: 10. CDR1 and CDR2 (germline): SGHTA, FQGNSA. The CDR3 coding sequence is TGTGCCAGCAGCCCGGTTGCGGGGGTCTCCACAGATACGCAGTATTTT. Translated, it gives CASSPVAGVSTDTQYF.

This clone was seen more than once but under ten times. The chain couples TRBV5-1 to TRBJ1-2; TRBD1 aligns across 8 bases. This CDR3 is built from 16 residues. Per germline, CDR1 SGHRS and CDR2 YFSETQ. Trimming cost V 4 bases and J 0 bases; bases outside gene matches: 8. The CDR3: CASSPGTGLANYGYTF. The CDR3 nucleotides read TGCGCCAGCAGCCCTGGGACAGGATTAGCTAACTATGGCTACACCTTC.

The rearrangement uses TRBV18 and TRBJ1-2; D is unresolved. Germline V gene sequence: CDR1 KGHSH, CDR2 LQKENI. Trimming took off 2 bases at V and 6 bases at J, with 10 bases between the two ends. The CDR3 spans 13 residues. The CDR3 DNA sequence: TGTGCCAGCTCACCATCCGGGAGCAATGGCTACACCTTC. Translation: CASSPSGSNGYTF.

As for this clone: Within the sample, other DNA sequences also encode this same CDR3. This chain's CDR3 is CASSLVGAGNQPQHF. CDR3 bases: TGTGCCAGCAGCTTAGTGGGGGCGGGCAATCAGCCCCAGCATTTT. This rearrangement joins TRBV7-2 to TRBJ1-5; perhaps TRBD1 as D (6 bases). This CDR3 is built from 15 residues. Germline V gene lookup returns CDR1 SGHTA and CDR2 FQGNSA. V was shortened by 1 base and J by 2 bases, with 9 bases between the two germline ends.